This TCR beta chain was found in a study of T cell repertoires in cytomegalovirus infection. TCRdb redid the calling of the reads with MiXCR, one entry per CDR3 protein. The sample has some 940,000 distinct CDR3 sequences, approximately 31% seen once. This clonotype was seen a few times. Its cognate antigen is unknown. The sequencing used cultured CD8+ T cells from PBMCs, collected from culture after CMV antigen stimulation. The source is a human donor in good health (CMV status not recorded). Some clones in this sample may be carry-over from other donors' samples.

For the CDR3, the DNA is TGCGCCAGCAGTTTCAAGACCTCAGGACAGGGCCTCGCCTACGAGCAGTACTTC. Translation: CASSFKTSGQGLAYEQYF. The rearrangement uses TRBV10-2 and TRBJ2-7; 8 bases fit TRBD1. V lost 5 bases and J lost 2; bases outside the gene matches: 17. This CDR3 region has 18 residues. In germline, CDR1 is WSHSY, CDR2 SAAADI.